This T cell receptor beta chain was recorded in a study of neurological immune-mediated disorders. Study conclusions and caveats: Phylogenetic grouping assigned the repertoires of 18 of 34 multiple sclerosis patients to a single related-CDR3 cluster, which may represent a signature.

TCRdb processed the 5' RACE reads anew with MiXCR; each CDR3 protein has one entry. The sample holds fewer than 85,000 distinct CDR3 sequences, 4.8% seen once. With 0 bases clipped from V and 4 bases from J, the junction kept 5 bases outside the gene matches. The CDR3 length is 19 residues. Germline CDR1 reads MDHEN; CDR2 reads SYDVKM. This clonotype was recorded at least ten times. Its antigen is as yet unknown. The source material was PBMCs. The chain has TRBV28 and TRBJ2-2; 16 nucleotides align to TRBD2. This TCR was recovered from a woman in her 70s with multiple sclerosis. CDR3 in DNA: TGTGCCAGCAGTTTATGGGGACTAGCGGGAGGGTCGGGCACCGGGGAGCTGTTTTTT. Translated: CASSLWGLAGGSGTGELFF.